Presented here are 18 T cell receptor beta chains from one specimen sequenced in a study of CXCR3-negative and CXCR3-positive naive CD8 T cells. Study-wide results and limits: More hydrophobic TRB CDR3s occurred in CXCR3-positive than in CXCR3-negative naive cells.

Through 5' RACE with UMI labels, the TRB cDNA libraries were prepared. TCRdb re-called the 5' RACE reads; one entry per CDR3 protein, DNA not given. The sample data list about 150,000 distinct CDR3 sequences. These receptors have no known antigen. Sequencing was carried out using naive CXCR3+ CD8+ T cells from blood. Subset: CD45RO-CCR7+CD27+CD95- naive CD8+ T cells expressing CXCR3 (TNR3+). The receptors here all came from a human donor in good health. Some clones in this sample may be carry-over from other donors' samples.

The CDR3 reads CSVHFYTTEAFF. This chain uses TRBV29-1 with TRBJ1-1. This CDR3 has 12 amino acids. Looked up from germline, CDR1 is SQVTM and CDR2 is ANQGSEA.

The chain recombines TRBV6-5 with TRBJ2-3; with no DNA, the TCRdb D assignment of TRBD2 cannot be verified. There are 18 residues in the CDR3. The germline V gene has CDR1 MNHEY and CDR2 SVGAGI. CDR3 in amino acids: CASSWTPPSGGFTDTQYF.

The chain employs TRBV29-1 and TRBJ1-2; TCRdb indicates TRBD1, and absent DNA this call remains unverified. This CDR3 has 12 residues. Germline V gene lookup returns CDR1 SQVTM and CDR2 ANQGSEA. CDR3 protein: CSVERGHYGYTF. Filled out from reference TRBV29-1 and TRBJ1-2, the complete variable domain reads SAVISQKPSRDICQRGTSLTIQCQVDSQVTMMFWYRQQPGQSLTLIATANQGSEATYESGFVIDKFPISRPNLTFSTLTVSNMSPEDSSIYLCSVERGHYGYTFGSGTRLTVV.

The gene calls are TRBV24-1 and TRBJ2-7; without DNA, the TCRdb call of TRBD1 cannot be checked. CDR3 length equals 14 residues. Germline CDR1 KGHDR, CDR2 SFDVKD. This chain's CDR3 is CATSDPADRYEQYF.

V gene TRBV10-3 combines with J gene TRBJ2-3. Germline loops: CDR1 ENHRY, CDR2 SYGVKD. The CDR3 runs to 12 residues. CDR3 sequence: CAIGVSADTQYF.

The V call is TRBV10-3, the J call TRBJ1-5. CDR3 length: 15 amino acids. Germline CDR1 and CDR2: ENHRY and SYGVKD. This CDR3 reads CAISDPRQMHQPQHF.

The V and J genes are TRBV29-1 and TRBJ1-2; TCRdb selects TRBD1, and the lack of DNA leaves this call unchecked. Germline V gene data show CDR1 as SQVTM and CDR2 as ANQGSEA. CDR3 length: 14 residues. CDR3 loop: CSVKKGAPGSGYTF. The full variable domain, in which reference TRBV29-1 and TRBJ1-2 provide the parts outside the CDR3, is SAVISQKPSRDICQRGTSLTIQCQVDSQVTMMFWYRQQPGQSLTLIATANQGSEATYESGFVIDKFPISRPNLTFSTLTVSNMSPEDSSIYLCSVKKGAPGSGYTFGSGTRLTVV.

The CDR3 loop is CSVVPSGMGNEQFF. V gene TRBV29-1 combines with J gene TRBJ2-1; with no DNA, the TCRdb D assignment of TRBD2 cannot be verified. Germline CDR1 reads SQVTM; CDR2 reads ANQGSEA. The CDR3 has 14 residues.

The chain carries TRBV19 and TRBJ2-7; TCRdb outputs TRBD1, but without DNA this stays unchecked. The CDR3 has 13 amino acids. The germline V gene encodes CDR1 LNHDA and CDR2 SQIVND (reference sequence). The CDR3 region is CASSRDRESEQYF.

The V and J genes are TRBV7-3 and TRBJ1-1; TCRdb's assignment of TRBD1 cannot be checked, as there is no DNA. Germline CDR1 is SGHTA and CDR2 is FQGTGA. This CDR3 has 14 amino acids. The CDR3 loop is CASSPGGLNTEAFF.

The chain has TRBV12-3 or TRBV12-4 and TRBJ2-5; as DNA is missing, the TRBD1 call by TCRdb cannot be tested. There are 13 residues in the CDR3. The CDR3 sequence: CASRRGPGETQYF.

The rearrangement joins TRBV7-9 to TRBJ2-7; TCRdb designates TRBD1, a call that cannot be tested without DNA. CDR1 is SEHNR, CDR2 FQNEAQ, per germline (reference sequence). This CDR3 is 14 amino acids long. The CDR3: CASSDTGGNYEQYF.

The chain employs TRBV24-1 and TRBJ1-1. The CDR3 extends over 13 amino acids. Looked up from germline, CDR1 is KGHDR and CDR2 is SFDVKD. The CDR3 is CATSGGAGTEAFF.

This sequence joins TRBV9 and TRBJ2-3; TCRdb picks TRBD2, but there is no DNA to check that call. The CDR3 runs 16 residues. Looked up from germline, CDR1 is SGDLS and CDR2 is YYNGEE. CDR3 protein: CASSVVGLGPTDTQYF.

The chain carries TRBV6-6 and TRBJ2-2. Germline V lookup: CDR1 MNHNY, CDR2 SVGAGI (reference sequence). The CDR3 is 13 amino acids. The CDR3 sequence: CASSYTVQGELFF.

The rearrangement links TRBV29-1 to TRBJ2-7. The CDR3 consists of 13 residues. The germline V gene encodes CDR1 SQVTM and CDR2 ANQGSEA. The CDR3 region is CSVDSGRSYEQYF.

CDR3 protein: CASSWFGGETQYF. The chain is built from TRBV27 and TRBJ2-5; TCRdb indicates TRBD1, and absent DNA this call remains unverified. CDR1 is MNHEY, CDR2 SMNVEV, per germline (reference sequence). CDR3 length: 13 amino acids.

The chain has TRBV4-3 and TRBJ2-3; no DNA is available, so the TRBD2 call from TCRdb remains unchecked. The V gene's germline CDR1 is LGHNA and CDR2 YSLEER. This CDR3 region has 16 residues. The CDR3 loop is CASSQEGTGSTDTQYF.